The present T cell receptor beta chain was sequenced within a study of cytomegalovirus exposure and HLA in healthy donors. The primer mix had 60 Vbeta and 13 Jbeta primers. TCRdb's copy holds only in-frame clones and misses some; the assay was immunoSEQ multiplex PCR. The sample has about 110,000 clones; 82% are singletons. The sample comprised PBMCs. The sequence came from a man younger than 40 in good health and CMV-seropositive.

CDR3 protein: CAWSVRDGILAKNIQYF. CDR3 coding DNA: TGTGCCTGGAGTGTACGAGACGGGATATTAGCCAAAAACATTCAGTACTTC. This chain connects TRBV30 to TRBJ2-4, with D tentatively TRBD2 (5 bases). This CDR3 is 17 amino acids long. From germline, CDR1 is GTSNPN and CDR2 SVGIG (reference sequence). Trimming pared 0 bases from V and 0 bases from J, leaving 15 bases between.